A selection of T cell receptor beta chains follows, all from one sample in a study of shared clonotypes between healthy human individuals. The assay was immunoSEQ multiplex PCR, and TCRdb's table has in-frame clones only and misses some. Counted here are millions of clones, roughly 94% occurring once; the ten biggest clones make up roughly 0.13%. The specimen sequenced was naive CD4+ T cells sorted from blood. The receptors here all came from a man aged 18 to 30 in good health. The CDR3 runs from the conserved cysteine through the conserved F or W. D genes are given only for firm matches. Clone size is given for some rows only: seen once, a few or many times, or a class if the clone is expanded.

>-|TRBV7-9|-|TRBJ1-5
CASSLEAGASNQPQHF
TGTGCCAGCAGCTTAGAAGCAGGTGCAAGCAATCAGCCCCAGCATTTT
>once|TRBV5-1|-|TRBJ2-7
CASSLAGLGRSEQYF
TGCGCCAGCAGCTTGGCCGGCTTGGGCCGGAGCGAGCAGTACTTC
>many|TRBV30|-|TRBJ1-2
CALWRDLGSYTF
TGTGCCCTGTGGCGGGATCTGGGAAGCTACACCTTC
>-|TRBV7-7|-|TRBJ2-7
CASSPWGPHDGEQYF
TGTGCTAGCAGCCCCTGGGGGCCCCATGATGGCGAGCAGTACTTC
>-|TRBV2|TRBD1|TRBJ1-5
CASSPDRGSNQPQHF
TGTGCCAGCAGCCCGGACAGGGGGAGCAATCAGCCCCAGCATTTT
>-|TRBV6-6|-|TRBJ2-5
CASSRGKAEFQETQYF
TGTGCCAGCAGTCGGGGGAAGGCAGAATTCCAAGAGACCCAGTACTTC
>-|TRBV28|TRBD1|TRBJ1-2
CGTGQVTYGYTF
TGTGGGACGGGACAGGTAACCTATGGCTACACCTTC
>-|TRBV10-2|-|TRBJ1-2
CASSESPAYGYTF
TGCGCCAGCAGTGAGTCGCCGGCCTATGGCTACACCTTC
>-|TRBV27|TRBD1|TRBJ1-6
CASRFIGQGLYSPLHF
TGTGCCAGCAGGTTTATCGGACAGGGATTGTATTCACCCCTCCACTTT
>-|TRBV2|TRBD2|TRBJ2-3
CASSSWTSGETDTQYF
TGTGCCAGCAGTTCCTGGACTAGCGGGGAAACAGATACGCAGTATTTT
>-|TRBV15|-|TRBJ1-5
CATSITFYDRFNQPQHF
TGTGCCACCAGCATAACATTCTACGACAGATTCAATCAGCCCCAGCATTTT
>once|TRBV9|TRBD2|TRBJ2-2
CASSVAVLAGTGELFF
TGTGCCAGCAGCGTAGCTGTACTAGCGGGCACCGGGGAGCTGTTTTTT
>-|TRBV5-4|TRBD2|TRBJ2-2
CASSSGTSGRDTGELFF
TGTGCCAGCAGCTCTGGGACTAGCGGGAGGGACACCGGGGAGCTGTTTTTT
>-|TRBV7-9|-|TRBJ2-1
CASSLEGFLQFF
TGTGCCAGCAGCTTAGAGGGCTTCCTGCAGTTCTTC
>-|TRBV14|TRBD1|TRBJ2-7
CASSQEQGACEQYF
TGTGCCAGCAGCCAAGAGCAGGGGGCGTGCGAGCAGTACTTC
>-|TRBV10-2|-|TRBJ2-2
CASSETGNTGELFF
TGCGCCAGCAGTGAGACAGGGAACACCGGGGAGCTGTTTTTT
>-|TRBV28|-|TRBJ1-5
CASSLVQGNGQPQHF
TGTGCCAGCAGTCTCGTTCAGGGGAACGGTCAGCCCCAGCATTTT
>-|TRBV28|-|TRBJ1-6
CASSLGGSSSYNSPLHF
TGTGCCAGCAGTTTAGGGGGGTCGAGCTCCTATAATTCACCCCTCCACTTT
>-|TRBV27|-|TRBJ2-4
CASSLGFVAKNIQYF
TGTGCCAGCAGTTTAGGGTTTGTAGCCAAAAACATTCAGTACTTC
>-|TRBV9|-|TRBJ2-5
CASGGETQYF
TGTGCCAGCGGGGGGGAGACCCAGTACTTC
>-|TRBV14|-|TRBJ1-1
CASSQVSTWSTMNTEAFF
TGTGCCAGCAGCCAAGTTTCTACTTGGAGTACTATGAACACTGAAGCTTTCTTT
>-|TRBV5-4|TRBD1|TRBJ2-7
CASSQQGVNEQYF
TGTGCCAGCAGTCAGCAGGGGGTCAACGAGCAGTACTTC
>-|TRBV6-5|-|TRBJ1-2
CASSQTVNYGYTF
TGTGCCAGCAGTCAGACAGTTAACTATGGCTACACCTTC
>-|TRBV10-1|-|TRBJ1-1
CASSEDRNTEAFF
TGCGCCAGCAGTGAGGATAGGAACACTGAAGCTTTCTTT
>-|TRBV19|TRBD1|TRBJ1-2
CASSLSGQINYGYTF
TGTGCCAGTAGTCTATCGGGACAGATAAACTATGGCTACACCTTC
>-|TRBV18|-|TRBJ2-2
CASSPVKGAGELFF
TGTGCCAGCTCACCGGTAAAGGGAGCCGGGGAGCTGTTTTTT
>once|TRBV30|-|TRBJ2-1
CAWSVSVLSSYNEQFF
TGTGCCTGGAGTGTATCGGTTTTAAGCTCCTACAATGAGCAGTTCTTC
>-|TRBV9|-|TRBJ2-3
CASSVGSRGTDTQYF
TGTGCCAGCAGCGTAGGGTCCAGGGGCACAGATACGCAGTATTTT
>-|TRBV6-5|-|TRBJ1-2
CASSGGLYGYTF
TGTGCCAGCAGTGGGGGGCTTTATGGCTACACCTTC
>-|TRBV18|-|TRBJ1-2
CASSPRDRSEGTYGYTF
TGTGCCAGCTCACCACGCGACAGATCCGAAGGCACCTATGGCTACACCTTC
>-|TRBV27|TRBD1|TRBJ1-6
CASSLRDRSTPLHF
TGTGCCAGCAGTCTAAGGGACAGATCAACACCCCTCCACTTT
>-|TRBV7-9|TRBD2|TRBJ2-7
CASSLAPSGSYEQYF
TGTGCCAGCAGCTTAGCCCCTAGCGGCTCCTACGAGCAGTACTTC
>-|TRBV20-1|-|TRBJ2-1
CSASRSDEQFF
TGCAGTGCTAGTAGATCCGATGAGCAGTTCTTC
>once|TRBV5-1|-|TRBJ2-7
CASSLGQVSYEQYF
TGCGCCAGCAGCTTAGGACAAGTATCCTACGAGCAGTACTTC
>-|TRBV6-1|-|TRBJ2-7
CASSVGVGSYEQYF
TGTGCCAGCAGTGTAGGGGTTGGGTCCTACGAGCAGTACTTC
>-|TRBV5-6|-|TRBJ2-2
CASSSGGLTGELFF
TGTGCCAGCAGCTCCGGGGGCTTAACCGGGGAGCTGTTTTTT
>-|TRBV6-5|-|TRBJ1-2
CASTRGSGYTF
TGTGCCAGCACGAGGGGATCTGGCTACACCTTC
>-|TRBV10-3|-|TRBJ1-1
CAISESVGMTEAFF
TGTGCCATCAGTGAGTCGGTAGGTATGACTGAAGCTTTCTTT
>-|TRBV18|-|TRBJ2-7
CASSALPRGLEQYF
TGTGCCAGCTCAGCCCTACCGAGAGGGCTCGAGCAGTACTTC
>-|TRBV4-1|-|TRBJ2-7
CASSLNLGDEQYF
TGCGCCAGCAGCTTAAATCTGGGTGACGAGCAGTACTTC
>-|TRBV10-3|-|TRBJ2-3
CAIRLSDTQYF
TGTGCCATCAGACTATCGGATACGCAGTATTTT
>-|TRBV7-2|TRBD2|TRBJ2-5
CASTSGGVETQYF
TGTGCCAGCACTAGCGGGGGGGTGGAGACCCAGTACTTC
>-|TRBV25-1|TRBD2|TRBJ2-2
CASHPRGGNTGELFF
TGTGCCAGCCATCCGCGGGGGGGAAACACCGGGGAGCTGTTTTTT
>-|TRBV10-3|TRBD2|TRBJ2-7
CAISGRSGGTSYEQYF
TGTGCCATCAGTGGCCGTAGCGGGGGGACCTCCTACGAGCAGTACTTC
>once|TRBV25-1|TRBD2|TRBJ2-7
CASSDPGLAGEWEQYF
TGTGCCAGCAGTGATCCCGGACTAGCGGGGGAGTGGGAGCAGTACTTC
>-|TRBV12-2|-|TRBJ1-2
CASRLGRDYGYTF
TGTGCAAGTCGCTTAGGCAGGGACTATGGCTACACCTTC
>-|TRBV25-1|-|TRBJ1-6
CASSAPGQTNSPLHF
TGTGCCAGCAGTGCTCCGGGACAAACAAATTCACCCCTCCACTTT
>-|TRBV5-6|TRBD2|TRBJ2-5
CASSHWTSGSLLGETQYF
TGTGCCAGCAGCCATTGGACTAGCGGGAGTCTTCTGGGAGAGACCCAGTACTTC
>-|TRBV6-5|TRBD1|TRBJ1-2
CASSRTGGHGYTF
TGTGCCAGCAGTCGTACAGGGGGCCATGGCTACACCTTC
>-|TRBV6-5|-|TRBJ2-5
CASSYSVGRGETQYF
TGTGCCAGCAGTTACTCGGTCGGGCGGGGAGAGACCCAGTACTTC